These T cell receptor beta chains were read from a single sample in a study of cytomegalovirus exposure and HLA in healthy donors. Sequencing used immunoSEQ multiplex PCR; TCRdb keeps in-frame clones, though not all of them. The data show around 200,000 clones, about 79% seen once. Sequenced sample: PBMCs. The receptors here all came from a male donor in good health and CMV-seronegative. The CDR3 runs from the conserved cysteine through the conserved F or W. Fields, in order: CDR3 protein, CDR3 DNA, D gene, J gene, clone size, V gene. D genes are given only for firm matches. Size is omitted from some rows. Given values are once, few, many or a class for expanded clones.

CASSPGQPQPQHF	TGTGCCAGCAGCCCGGGACAACCTCAGCCCCAGCATTTT	NA	TRBJ1-5	NA	TRBV7-2
CASSISGRWVDEQYF	TGTGCCAGCAGCATTAGCGGGAGGTGGGTCGACGAGCAGTACTTC	TRBD2	TRBJ2-7	NA	TRBV9
CASSRQGTTEAFF	TGTGCCAGCAGCCGACAGGGTACGACTGAAGCTTTCTTT	TRBD1	TRBJ1-1	NA	TRBV7-3
CASSLPEVETDTQYF	TGTGCCAGCAGCTTGCCGGAGGTTGAGACAGATACGCAGTATTTT	NA	TRBJ2-3	NA	TRBV7-9
CASRVGGWEYEQYF	TGTGCCAGCCGGGTAGGGGGTTGGGAGTACGAGCAGTACTTC	NA	TRBJ2-7	NA	TRBV2
CRRRLNQPQHF	TGCAGGCGGCGCCTTAATCAGCCCCAGCATTTT	NA	TRBJ1-5	few	TRBV20-1
CASRVTVIYGYTF	TGTGCCAGCAGAGTTACAGTTATCTATGGCTACACCTTC	NA	TRBJ1-2	NA	TRBV6-4
CASSPSGTPYEQYF	TGTGCCAGCAGCCCAAGCGGGACCCCCTACGAGCAGTACTTC	TRBD2	TRBJ2-7	NA	TRBV6-5
CSVVLAQGTGNTGELFF	TGCAGCGTTGTACTGGCACAGGGGACCGGGAACACCGGGGAGCTGTTTTTT	TRBD1	TRBJ2-2	NA	TRBV29-1
CASMRGSQGTQYF	TGTGCCAGCATGCGGGGAAGCCAGGGGACCCAGTACTTC	NA	TRBJ2-5	NA	TRBV27
CASTFGTGTPQSDEQFF	TGCGCCAGCACCTTTGGCACCGGGACTCCCCAGAGCGATGAGCAGTTCTTC	NA	TRBJ2-1	few	TRBV5-1
CASRRDSPNTGELFF	TGTGCCAGCAGACGGGACAGCCCGAACACCGGGGAGCTGTTTTTT	TRBD1	TRBJ2-2	NA	TRBV6-5
CASSGGTAAYEQYF	TGTGCCAGCAGTGGGGGGACAGCAGCCTACGAGCAGTACTTC	NA	TRBJ2-7	few	TRBV28
CASSYDRESWETQYF	TGTGCCAGCAGTTACGACCGGGAGTCGTGGGAGACCCAGTACTTC	NA	TRBJ2-5	NA	TRBV6-5
CASRFGQNTEAFF	TGTGCCAGCAGATTTGGACAGAACACTGAAGCTTTCTTT	NA	TRBJ1-1	NA	TRBV6-5
CAWSALSGIAQYF	TGTGCCTGGAGTGCACTGTCCGGGATTGCGCAGTATTTT	NA	TRBJ2-3	NA	TRBV30
CASSQELTPYGYTF	TGTGCCAGCAGCCAAGAGCTGACACCTTATGGCTACACCTTC	NA	TRBJ1-2	NA	TRBV9
CASSPLGTDNSPLHF	TGTGCCAGCAGCCCCCTGGGGACAGATAATTCACCCCTCCACTTT	TRBD1	TRBJ1-6	NA	TRBV5-6
CASSPGERRGSYNEQFF	TGTGCCAGCAGCCCCGGGGAGAGGAGAGGCTCCTACAATGAGCAGTTCTTC	NA	TRBJ2-1	NA	TRBV11-3
CASSGQGPAGTDTQYF	TGTGCCAGCAGTGGTCAGGGCCCCGCGGGCACAGATACGCAGTATTTT	NA	TRBJ2-3	NA	TRBV2
CASSLERNEQFF	TGTGCCAGCAGCTTAGAGAGGAATGAGCAGTTCTTC	NA	TRBJ2-1	NA	TRBV7-2
CASDKGTGNTGELFF	TGTGCCAGCGACAAAGGGACTGGGAACACCGGGGAGCTGTTTTTT	NA	TRBJ2-2	NA	TRBV9
CASSRGNNEQFF	TGTGCCAGCAGTCGGGGAAACAATGAGCAGTTCTTC	NA	TRBJ2-1	NA	TRBV11-2
CASSLGLAGGPGDTQYF	TGTGCCAGCAGCTTAGGACTAGCGGGGGGGCCTGGAGATACGCAGTATTTT	TRBD2	TRBJ2-3	NA	TRBV7-3
CASSFLGQTGELFF	TGTGCCAGCAGCTTCTTGGGGCAAACCGGGGAGCTGTTTTTT	NA	TRBJ2-2	NA	TRBV5-8
CASSPDRGNTGELFF	TGTGCCAGCTCGCCTGACAGGGGGAACACCGGGGAGCTGTTTTTT	TRBD1	TRBJ2-2	NA	TRBV18
CASSPSGGPGEQYF	TGTGCCAGCAGCCCTAGCGGGGGGCCGGGGGAGCAGTACTTC	TRBD2	TRBJ2-7	NA	TRBV7-3
CASSLQGVAEAFF	TGTGCCAGCAGTCTTCAAGGGGTAGCTGAAGCTTTCTTT	NA	TRBJ1-1	NA	TRBV7-8
CAVDSYEQYF	TGTGCCGTAGACTCCTACGAGCAGTACTTC	NA	TRBJ2-7	NA	TRBV28
CASSLHASGTGTYEQYF	TGTGCCAGCAGTTTACATGCTTCCGGGACAGGGACCTACGAGCAGTACTTC	TRBD1	TRBJ2-7	NA	TRBV27
CASSQETSGGSCEQYF	TGTGCCAGCAGCCAAGAGACTAGCGGGGGGTCGTGTGAGCAGTACTTC	TRBD2	TRBJ2-5	once	TRBV4-2
CASSGLVDSSGNTIYF	TGTGCCAGCAGTGGTCTAGTAGACAGCTCTGGAAACACCATATATTTT	NA	TRBJ1-3	NA	TRBV2
CASSQRTGGGTDTQYF	TGCGCCAGCAGCCAAAGGACAGGGGGCGGCACAGATACGCAGTATTTT	TRBD1	TRBJ2-3	NA	TRBV4-3
CASSFTSGGIRGTQYF	TGTGCCAGCAGTTTCACTAGCGGGGGAATTAGGGGTACGCAGTATTTT	TRBD2	TRBJ2-3	NA	TRBV6-5
CASSYRGSTDTQYF	TGTGCCAGCAGTTATAGGGGGAGCACAGATACGCAGTATTTT	NA	TRBJ2-3	NA	TRBV6-5
CASITVAGGGSSYEQYF	TGCGCAAGCATCACCGTCGCGGGGGGCGGGAGCTCCTACGAGCAGTACTTC	TRBD2	TRBJ2-7	NA	TRBV5-1
CAWSVLAGVETQYF	TGTGCCTGGAGTGTACTGGCAGGGGTCGAGACCCAGTACTTC	NA	TRBJ2-5	few	TRBV30